This T cell receptor beta chain was recovered during a study of T cells after yellow fever vaccination. At the level of the study: In the case of low-cell-number fractions, SMART-Seq v4 Ultra Low Input was used for preparation. Study outcomes and limitations: Clones that expanded after primary vaccination mostly reappeared after the booster (over 95% CD4, approximately 89% CD8). FACS-sorted repertoires might harbor abundant contaminating clonotypes from the bulk population.

Trimming pared 9 bases from V and 1 base from J, leaving 16 bases between. CDR1 is SNHLY, CDR2 FYNNEI, per germline. The CDR3 extends over 14 amino acids. For TCR, cDNA came from 5'RACE template switching, which added a universal primer site and UMIs. TCRdb used MiXCR to reprocess the 5' RACE reads, holding one entry per CDR3 protein. Of fewer than 400,000 distinct CDR3 sequences listed, roughly 10% were seen once; the top ten hold 3% to 4%. With regard to this clonotype: Its antigen is not known.

The source of this sequence is a man between 18 and 29 years old who received the YFV17D yellow fever vaccine. Sequencing used CD4+ T cells sorted from PBMCs, obtained 45 days after the yellow fever booster vaccination. The chain uses TRBV2 and TRBJ2-7; TRBD2 might be the D (7 bases). CDR3: CARRGGRSSYEQYF. As DNA, the CDR3 is TGTGCCAGGAGGGGGGGCAGGTCGTCCTACGAGCAGTACTTC. Full variable domain (rest looked up from reference TRBV2 and TRBJ2-7): EPEVTQTPSHQVTQMGQEVILRCVPISNHLYFYWYRQILGQKVEFLVSFYNNEISEKSEIFDDQFSVERPDGSNFTLKIRSTKLEDSAMYFCARRGGRSSYEQYFGPGTRLTVT.